This entry features one T cell receptor beta chain sequence. A multiplex PCR was run with 60 Vbeta primers and 13 Jbeta primers. TCRdb's table, derived via immunoSEQ multiplex PCR, lists solely in-frame clones and lacks some. Of 100,000 or so clones in the sample, about four fifths were seen once. The sample originates from a study of cytomegalovirus exposure and HLA in healthy donors. Between the trimmed V and J ends, which lost 4 bases and 11 bases, there was a span of 17 bases. Per the germline V gene, CDR1 is SGHTA and CDR2 is FQGNSA. The CDR3 length is 14 residues. The origin of this receptor is a man between 18 and 29 years old in good health and CMV-seronegative. The sample comprised PBMCs. The chain employs TRBV7-2 and TRBJ2-2; D might be TRBD2 (5 bases). The CDR3: CASSWGVLLGELFF. Here the CDR3 DNA reads TGTGCCAGCAGCTGGGGAGTGCTCCTGGGAGAGCTGTTTTTT. The full variable domain, completed using reference TRBV7-2 and TRBJ2-2, is GAGVSQSPSNKVTEKGKDVELRCDPISGHTALYWYRQSLGQGLEFLIYFQGNSAPDKSGLPSDRFSAERTGGSVSTLTIQRTQQEDSAVYLCASSWGVLLGELFFGEGSRLTVL.